A selection of T cell receptor beta chains follows, all from one sample in a study of T cells in Graves' hyperthyroidism and ophthalmopathy. TCRdb recomputed calls from the multiplex PCR reads with MiXCR, one row per CDR3 protein. The data hold about 560,000 distinct CDR3 sequences, with over 15% observed a single time. Sequenced input: blood. Source of these receptors: a young woman with Graves' hyperthyroidism. The CDR3 runs from the conserved cysteine through the conserved F or W. D genes are given only for firm matches. A row's size may be missing; if present it is once, few, many or a size class.

.	16	.	TRBJ1-6	TRBV10-3	CAISEVVGEANSPLHF	TGTGCCATCAGTGAGGTTGTAGGGGAGGCTAATTCACCCCTCCACTTT
TRBD1	15	many	TRBJ2-7	TRBV20-1	CSARDQRQGKVEQYF	TGCAGTGCTAGAGATCAACGACAGGGGAAAGTCGAGCAGTACTTC
.	13	.	TRBJ1-1	TRBV14	CASSQESYTEAFF	TGTGCCAGCAGCCAAGAATCGTACACTGAAGCTTTCTTT
TRBD1	14	many	TRBJ1-2	TRBV5-1	CASSSTGTEYGYTF	TGCGCCAGCAGTAGTACCGGGACAGAATATGGCTACACCTTC
.	16	many	TRBJ1-1	TRBV6-2/TRBV6-3	CASSYSSPGSNTEAFF	TGTGCCAGCAGTTACTCGAGTCCTGGGAGCAACACTGAAGCTTTCTTT
.	14	many	TRBJ1-2	TRBV18	CASSPTGEGYGYTF	TGTGCCAGCTCACCAACCGGGGAGGGCTATGGCTACACCTTC
TRBD2	14	many	TRBJ2-1	TRBV5-6	CASSGPAAGNEQFF	TGTGCCAGCAGCGGACCCGCAGCGGGGAATGAGCAGTTCTTC
TRBD1	13	.	TRBJ2-3	TRBV29-1	CSVEQGALDTQYF	TGCAGCGTTGAACAGGGGGCCCTAGATACGCAGTATTTT
.	15	few	TRBJ2-7	TRBV4-2	CASSQGVRTAYEQYF	TGTGCCAGCAGCCAAGGGGTTAGGACCGCCTACGAGCAGTACTTC
TRBD1	14	.	TRBJ1-4	TRBV5-1	CASSRDRMTEKLFF	TGCGCCAGCAGCCGGGACAGAATGACTGAAAAACTGTTTTTT
.	18	.	TRBJ2-3	TRBV25-1	CASSVPQSSGIGTDTQYF	TGTGCCAGCAGTGTTCCCCAGTCCTCCGGGATTGGCACAGATACGCAGTATTTT
.	14	many	TRBJ2-2	TRBV12-3/TRBV12-4	CASSPSDGTGELFF	TGTGCCAGCAGTCCAAGCGACGGCACCGGGGAGCTGTTTTTT
TRBD1	12	many	TRBJ2-1	TRBV6-1	CASSRDRNEQFF	TGTGCCAGCAGTCGGGACAGGAATGAGCAGTTCTTC
TRBD1	15	.	TRBJ2-5	TRBV6-1	CASSSPRTGRETQYF	TGTGCCAGCAGCTCACCCCGGACAGGGCGAGAGACCCAGTACTTC
.	14	few	TRBJ2-7	TRBV6-9	CASSWGREGYEQYF	TGTGCCAGCTCTTGGGGCAGGGAAGGCTACGAGCAGTACTTC
TRBD1	14	.	TRBJ1-5	TRBV6-1	CASSLDREDQPQHF	TGTGCCAGCAGCCTTGACAGGGAGGATCAGCCCCAGCATTTT
.	17	few	TRBJ2-7	TRBV7-2	CASSLNPFRASPYEQYF	TGTGCCAGCAGCTTAAATCCCTTTAGGGCGAGCCCCTACGAGCAGTACTTC
TRBD1	14	many	TRBJ1-1	TRBV3-1	CASSLRTGGTEAFF	TGTGCCAGCAGTTTGCGGACAGGGGGCACTGAAGCTTTCTTT
.	15	few	TRBJ1-4	TRBV5-1	CASSPTGGVNEKLFF	TGCGCCAGCAGCCCTACGGGGGGGGTTAATGAAAAACTGTTTTTT
TRBD1	15	few	TRBJ1-6	TRBV12-3/TRBV12-4	CASSPSTGPGSPLHF	TGTGCCAGCAGTCCGTCGACAGGGCCGGGTTCACCCCTCCACTTT
TRBD2	17	few	TRBJ2-5	TRBV12-3/TRBV12-4	CASSPLTSGGQEETQYF	TGTGCCAGCAGTCCCCTAACTAGCGGGGGGCAGGAAGAGACCCAGTACTTC
.	14	.	TRBJ1-3	TRBV12-3/TRBV12-4	CASSPGLGGNTIYF	TGTGCCAGCAGCCCAGGGTTAGGGGGAAACACCATATATTTT
TRBD2	15	.	TRBJ2-1	TRBV7-9	CASSLLAGRLQEQFF	TGTGCCAGCAGCTTACTAGCGGGCCGCCTCCAGGAGCAGTTCTTC
TRBD2	16	many	TRBJ2-5	TRBV18	CASSPRLAAYQETQYF	TGTGCCAGCTCACCCCGACTAGCGGCGTACCAAGAGACCCAGTACTTC
.	16	.	TRBJ2-1	TRBV2	CASRPDGAGRGNEQFF	TGTGCCAGCAGACCCGACGGAGCGGGTCGAGGGAATGAGCAGTTCTTC
.	17	many	TRBJ2-1	TRBV3-1	CASSQGFRSVGDNEQFF	TGTGCCAGCAGCCAAGGGTTCCGGTCGGTCGGGGACAATGAGCAGTTCTTC